The rows below give T cell receptor beta chains drawn from one sample of a study of human T cells and chemical hapten exposure. A single record per CDR3 protein comes from TCRdb applying MiXCR to the RACE reads. The table has 95,000 to 150,000 distinct CDR3 sequences, around 10% seen once. The sample in question was whole blood, obtained in connection with sensitization to the hapten diphenylcyclopropenone (DPC). The receptors originated from a woman aged 45-60 years with alopecia areata. Some clones in this sample may be carry-over from other donors' samples. The CDR3 runs from the conserved cysteine through the conserved F or W.

j_call v_call cdr3_aa
TRBJ1-1 TRBV5-8 CASSSRGTDTEAFF
TRBJ2-1 TRBV4-3 CASSLGGGYSYNEQFF
TRBJ1-5 TRBV2 CASRGRFTYSNQPQHF
TRBJ2-3 TRBV28 CASSLEAGQITDTQYF
TRBJ2-4 TRBV27 CASRTDRVVNIQYF
TRBJ1-1 TRBV12-3/TRBV12-4 CASSWGGVLGEAFF
TRBJ2-2 TRBV5-1 CASSLLRGPGELFF
TRBJ2-4 TRBV5-4 CASSRRDERSWYF
TRBJ1-1 TRBV5-5 CASSWGAGTEAFF
TRBJ1-6 TRBV12-3/TRBV12-4 CASSWTGGASPLHF
TRBJ2-7 TRBV27 CASSLTLTGQLSYEQYF
TRBJ1-2 TRBV12-3/TRBV12-4 CASSLQGGRYGYTF
TRBJ1-4 TRBV9 CASSAGRSGWGEKLFF